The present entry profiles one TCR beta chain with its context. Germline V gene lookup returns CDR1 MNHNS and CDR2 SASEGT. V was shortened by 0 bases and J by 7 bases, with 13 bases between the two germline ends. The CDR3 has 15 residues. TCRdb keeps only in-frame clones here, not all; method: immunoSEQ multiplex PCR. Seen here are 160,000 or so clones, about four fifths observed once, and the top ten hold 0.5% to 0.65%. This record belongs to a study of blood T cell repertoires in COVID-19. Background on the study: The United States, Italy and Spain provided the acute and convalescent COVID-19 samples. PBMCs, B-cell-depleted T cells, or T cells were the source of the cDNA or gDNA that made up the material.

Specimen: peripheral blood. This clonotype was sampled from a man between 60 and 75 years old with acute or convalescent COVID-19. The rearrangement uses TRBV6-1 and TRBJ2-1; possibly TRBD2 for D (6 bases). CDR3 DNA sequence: TGTGCCAGCAGTGAAGCAGGGCTAGCGAGGAATGAGCAGTTCTTC. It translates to CASSEAGLARNEQFF.